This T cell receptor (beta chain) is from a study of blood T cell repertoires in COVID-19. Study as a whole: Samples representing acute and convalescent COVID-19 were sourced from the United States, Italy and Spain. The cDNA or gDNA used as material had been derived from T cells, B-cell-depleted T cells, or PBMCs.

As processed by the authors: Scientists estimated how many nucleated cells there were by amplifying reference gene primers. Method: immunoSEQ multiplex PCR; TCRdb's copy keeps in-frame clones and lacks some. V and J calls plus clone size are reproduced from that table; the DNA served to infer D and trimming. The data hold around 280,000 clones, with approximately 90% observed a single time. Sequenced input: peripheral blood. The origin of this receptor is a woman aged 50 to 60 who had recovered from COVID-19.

As DNA, the CDR3 is TGTGCCAGCAGCTTAGGCGGCCAGAGGGTCGACGAGCAGTACTTC. It yields the protein CASSLGGQRVDEQYF. The gene calls are TRBV7-9 and TRBJ2-7; the D gene is possibly TRBD2 (5 bases). Germline V lookup: CDR1 SEHNR, CDR2 FQNEAQ (reference sequence). The CDR3 runs to 15 residues. With 1 base removed from V and 5 bases from J, the gap between germline ends came to 15 bases.